The rows below give T cell receptor beta chains drawn from one sample of a study of radiation and T cells in renal cell carcinoma. Method: immunoSEQ multiplex PCR; TCRdb's copy keeps in-frame clones and lacks some. This sample has some 130,000 clones, with about 88% found just once. Sample: blood, taken from a patient whose treatment included radiotherapy and nephrectomy. These TCRs come from a woman aged 70-85 years with renal cell carcinoma. The CDR3 runs from the conserved cysteine through the conserved F or W. A D gene is named only where the DNA matches it firmly. Clone sizes are given selectively: once, few, many, or a class where the clone is expanded.

v_call	j_call	clone_size	d_call	cdr3_nt	cdr3_aa
TRBV6-5	TRBJ1-4	.	.	TGTGCCAGCGCCCAGGCTCCCACTAATGAAAAACTGTTTTTT	CASAQAPTNEKLFF
TRBV4-3	TRBJ1-2	.	.	TGCGCCAGCAGCCAAGATCCAGGGGCTCATGGCTATGGCTACACCTTC	CASSQDPGAHGYGYTF
TRBV4-1	TRBJ1-1	.	.	TGCGCCAGCAGACCTCGGGGGCAACTGAACACTGAAGCTTTCTTT	CASRPRGQLNTEAFF
TRBV6-5	TRBJ1-2	.	TRBD1	TGTGCCAGCAGTTACCTTCAGGGGGATGGCTACACCTTC	CASSYLQGDGYTF
TRBV5-1	TRBJ2-2	.	TRBD2	TGCGCCAGCAGCTTGGCCCAAGCGGGGGGGCGGGACACCGGGGAGCTGTTTTTT	CASSLAQAGGRDTGELFF
TRBV4-2	TRBJ2-2	.	.	TGTGCCAGCAGCCAAGAGGGGGGAGGAATCACCGGGGAGCTGTTTTTT	CASSQEGGGITGELFF
TRBV7-3	TRBJ1-6	.	.	TGTGCCAGCAGCGACTTCAGGGATTCACCCCTCCACTTT	CASSDFRDSPLHF
TRBV5-6	TRBJ1-1	.	.	TGTGCCAGCAGCCCCCGGTCCGTTTACACTGAAGCTTTCTTT	CASSPRSVYTEAFF
TRBV9	TRBJ2-3	once	.	TGTGCCAGCAGCGTAGAGGTGGCGGTAGATACGCAGTATTTT	CASSVEVAVDTQYF
TRBV11-2	TRBJ2-5	.	.	TGTGCCAGCAGTACTGGGGGTTCACGGCAAGAGACCCAGTACTTC	CASSTGGSRQETQYF
TRBV5-1	TRBJ2-3	.	.	TGCGCCAGCAGCGCCGAGGGGAGCACAGATACGCAGTATTTT	CASSAEGSTDTQYF
TRBV2	TRBJ2-2	.	.	TGTGCCAGGACAGGTCCCACCGGGGAGCTGTTTTTT	CARTGPTGELFF
TRBV5-4	TRBJ2-3	.	.	TGTGCCAGCAGCTTAGGGAAGTTCACAGATACGCAGTATTTT	CASSLGKFTDTQYF
TRBV6-6	TRBJ1-6	.	TRBD1	TGTGCCAGCAGTTCCAACAGGGGCTCACCCCTCCACTTT	CASSSNRGSPLHF
TRBV5-5	TRBJ2-1	few	.	TGTGCCAGCAGCACAACGGGGGCTACCTACAATGAGCAGTTCTTC	CASSTTGATYNEQFF
TRBV7-6	TRBJ1-1	.	.	TGTGCCAGCAAACTAACAGGGAACACTGAAGCTTTCTTT	CASKLTGNTEAFF
TRBV10-3	TRBJ2-1	few	TRBD1	TGTGCCATCAATGCCGGGACAGGGATGTATGAGCAGTTCTTC	CAINAGTGMYEQFF
TRBV2	TRBJ2-7	.	.	TGTGCCAGCAGGGAAGGGGCGGCCTACGAGCAGTACTTC	CASREGAAYEQYF
TRBV28	TRBJ2-7	.	TRBD2	TGTGCCAGCAGTATACTAGCGGGGGGCCCTATTACCTACGAGCAGTACTTC	CASSILAGGPITYEQYF
TRBV5-6	TRBJ2-5	.	.	TGTGCCAGCAGCTTGGCCTGGGGGCGAGAGACCCAGTACTTC	CASSLAWGRETQYF
TRBV19	TRBJ1-5	.	TRBD1	TGTGCCAGTAGTGCCCAGGGGGTGAGCAATCAGCCCCAGCATTTT	CASSAQGVSNQPQHF
TRBV7-6	TRBJ2-7	.	.	TGTGCCAGCAGCTTAGTTTCCAGCGGATACGAGCAGTACTTC	CASSLVSSGYEQYF
TRBV9	TRBJ2-7	.	TRBD1	TGTGCCAGCAGCCCTCGACAGGGGTCGAGGGAGCAGTACTTC	CASSPRQGSREQYF
TRBV6-5	TRBJ2-7	.	TRBD2	TGTGCCAGCAGCCCACGGACGGGGGGGGTCGACGAGCAGTACTTC	CASSPRTGGVDEQYF